This TCR beta chain originates from a study of blood T cell repertoires in COVID-19. V was pared by 3 bases and J by 1 base, with 4 bases of the junction left unmatched. CDR3 length equals 16 residues. From germline, CDR1 is MGHRA and CDR2 YSYEKL. Profiling relied on immunoSEQ multiplex PCR, and the TCRdb table lists in-frame clones only, not all of them. The sample has around 290,000 clones, around nine tenths seen once. Sequences were obtained from PBMCs or T cells enriched from blood (not recorded which). This chain uses TRBV4-1 with TRBJ1-5; TRBD1 aligns across 9 bases. This clonotype was sampled from a woman aged 25 to 39 who had recovered from COVID-19. This CDR3 reads CASSHRQGVSNQPQHF. The CDR3 region has the DNA TGCGCCAGCAGCCACAGACAGGGGGTGAGCAATCAGCCCCAGCATTTT.